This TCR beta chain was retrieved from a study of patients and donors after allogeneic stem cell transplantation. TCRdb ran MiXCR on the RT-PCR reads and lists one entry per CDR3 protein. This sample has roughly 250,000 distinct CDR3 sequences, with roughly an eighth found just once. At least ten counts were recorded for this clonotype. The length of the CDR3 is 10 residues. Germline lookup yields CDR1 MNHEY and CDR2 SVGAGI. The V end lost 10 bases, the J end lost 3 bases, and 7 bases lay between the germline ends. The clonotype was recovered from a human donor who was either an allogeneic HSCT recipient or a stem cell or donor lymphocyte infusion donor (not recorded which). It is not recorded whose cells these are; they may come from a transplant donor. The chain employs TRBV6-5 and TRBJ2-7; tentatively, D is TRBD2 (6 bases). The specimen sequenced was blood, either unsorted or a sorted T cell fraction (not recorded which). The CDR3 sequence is CAKRVYEQYF. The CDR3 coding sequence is TGTGCCAAGCGGGTCTACGAGCAGTACTTC.